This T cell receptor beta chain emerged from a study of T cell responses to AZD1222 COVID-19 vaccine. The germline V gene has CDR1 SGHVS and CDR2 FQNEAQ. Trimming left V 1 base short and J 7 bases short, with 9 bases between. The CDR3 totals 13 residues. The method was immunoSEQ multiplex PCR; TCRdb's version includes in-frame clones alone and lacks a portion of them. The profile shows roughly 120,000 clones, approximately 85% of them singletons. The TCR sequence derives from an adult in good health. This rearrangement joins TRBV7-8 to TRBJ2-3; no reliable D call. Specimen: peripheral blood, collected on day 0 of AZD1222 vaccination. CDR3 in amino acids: CASSLGKENTQYF. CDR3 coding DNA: TGTGCCAGCAGCTTAGGTAAAGAAAATACGCAGTATTTT.